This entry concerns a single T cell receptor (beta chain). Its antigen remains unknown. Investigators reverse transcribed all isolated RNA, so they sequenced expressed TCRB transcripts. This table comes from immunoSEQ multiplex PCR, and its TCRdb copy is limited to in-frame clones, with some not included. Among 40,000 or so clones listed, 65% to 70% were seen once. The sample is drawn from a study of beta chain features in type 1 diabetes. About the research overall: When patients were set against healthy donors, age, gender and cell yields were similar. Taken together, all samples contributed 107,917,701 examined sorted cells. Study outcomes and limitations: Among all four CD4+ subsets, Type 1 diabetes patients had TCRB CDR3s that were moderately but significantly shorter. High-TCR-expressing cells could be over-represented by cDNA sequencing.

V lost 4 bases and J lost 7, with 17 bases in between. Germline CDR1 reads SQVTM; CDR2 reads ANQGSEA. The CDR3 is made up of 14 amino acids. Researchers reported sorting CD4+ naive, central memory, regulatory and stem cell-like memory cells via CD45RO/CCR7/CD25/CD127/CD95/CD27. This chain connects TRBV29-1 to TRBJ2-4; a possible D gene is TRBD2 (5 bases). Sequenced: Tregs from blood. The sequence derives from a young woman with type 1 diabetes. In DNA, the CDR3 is TGCAGCGTTGTACCTGGGAGAGCTTTGAACATTCAGTACTTC. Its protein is CSVVPGRALNIQYF. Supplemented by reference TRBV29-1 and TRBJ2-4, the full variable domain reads SAVISQKPSRDICQRGTSLTIQCQVDSQVTMMFWYRQQPGQSLTLIATANQGSEATYESGFVIDKFPISRPNLTFSTLTVSNMSPEDSSIYLCSVVPGRALNIQYFGAGTRLSVL.